A selection of T cell receptor beta chains follows, all from one sample in a study of cytotoxic CD8 clonotypes in ibrutinib-treated CLL. Generated by immunoSEQ multiplex PCR, the TCRdb table keeps only in-frame clones and is missing some. The data hold around 130,000 clones, with 80% to 90% observed a single time. The material was PBMCs, obtained after 24 months of ibrutinib treatment. The receptors were gathered from a human donor with chronic lymphocytic leukemia. The CDR3 runs from the conserved cysteine through the conserved F or W. The D gene is left open where the match is weak. Clone size, where shown, is once, few, many, or a class for clones that have expanded.

16 TRBJ2-1 NA TRBD2 TRBV6-1 TGTGCCAGCAGTGAAATGGCGCTAGCGGGGGGGCATGAGCAGTTCTTC CASSEMALAGGHEQFF
14 TRBJ2-7 few TRBD1 TRBV6-6 TGTGCCAGCAGTTACTGGACAGGAACCTACGAGCAGTACTTC CASSYWTGTYEQYF
16 TRBJ1-1 NA NA TRBV5-6 TGTGCCAGCAGCCCCATCCCGGGACCCCCGAACACTGAAGCTTTCTTT CASSPIPGPPNTEAFF
16 TRBJ1-1 once NA TRBV5-4 TGTGCCAGCAGTTTGGGGGCAGGAGACATGAACACTGAAGCTTTCTTT CASSLGAGDMNTEAFF
16 TRBJ1-5 once NA TRBV19 TGTGCCAGTAGTATTTCCCCTCAGTCAGTCGGGCAGCCCCAGCATTTT CASSISPQSVGQPQHF
15 TRBJ1-4 once NA TRBV27 TGTGCCACGACGCCCAGGGCTGCAACTAATGAAAAACTGTTTTTT CATTPRAATNEKLFF
14 TRBJ2-5 NA NA TRBV12-5 TGTGCTAGTGGTTTGGGGATGGGTTATGGGACCCAGTACTTC CASGLGMGYGTQYF
16 TRBJ1-5 NA NA TRBV6-1 TGTGCCAGCAGTGGGATTTACGGGGGGAGCAATCAGCCCCAGCATTTT CASSGIYGGSNQPQHF
16 TRBJ2-2 NA TRBD2 TRBV7-3 TGTGCCAGCAGCCCCCTAGCGGGGGGTGGAACCGGGGAGCTGTTTTTT CASSPLAGGGTGELFF
14 TRBJ1-1 NA NA TRBV5-5 TGTGCCAGCAGCTTTGGTACCCAGAACACTGAAGCTTTCTTT CASSFGTQNTEAFF
17 TRBJ1-1 NA TRBD1 TRBV2 TGTGCCAGCAGTGAACGGGGGACAGGGGGCGTGAACCCTGAAGCTTTCTTT CASSERGTGGVNPEAFF
15 TRBJ1-1 NA TRBD1 TRBV18 TGTGCCAGCTCAGCACAGTTTGGACAGGGCACTGAAGCTTTCTTT CASSAQFGQGTEAFF
14 TRBJ1-1 NA NA TRBV5-1 TGCGCCAGCAGCGGAGGGGGGATGAACACTGAAGCTTTCTTT CASSGGGMNTEAFF
18 TRBJ1-3 NA NA TRBV19 TGTGCCAGTATTAATCTGTGGCAGTCTGATTCCTCTGGAAACACCATATATTTT CASINLWQSDSSGNTIYF
15 TRBJ1-2 NA NA TRBV30 TGTGCCTGGAGACCCCCCCCCACGGGGACCTATGGCTACACCTTC CAWRPPPTGTYGYTF
13 TRBJ1-1 once TRBD1 TRBV19 TGTGCCAGTAGTCCCGGGACAGGAGAGCACGCTTTCTTT CASSPGTGEHAFF
19 TRBJ2-3 NA NA TRBV9 TGTGCCAGCAGCCCACGGGCCGAGGGTGCGGGTGTTAGCACAGATACGCAGTATTTT CASSPRAEGAGVSTDTQYF
15 TRBJ2-2 once NA TRBV5-1 TGCGCCAGCAGCTTGAAGGGGGGGCCCCCCGGGGAGCTGTTTTTT CASSLKGGPPGELFF
16 TRBJ2-5 NA TRBD1 TRBV7-2 TGTGCCAGCAGCTTCTCGACAGGGGGGTTTCGAGAGACCCAGTACTTC CASSFSTGGFRETQYF
14 TRBJ2-1 NA TRBD1 TRBV11-3 TGTGCCAGCAGCTCACGGGACAGCTACAATGAGCAGTTCTTC CASSSRDSYNEQFF
13 TRBJ1-5 NA NA TRBV15 TGTGCCACCAGCAGAGACTGGGAGGCAACCCAGCATTTT CATSRDWEATQHF
16 TRBJ2-5 NA NA TRBV6-1 TGTGCCAGCAGTGAAGTTATTGGCAGCTACCAAGAGACCCAGTACTTC CASSEVIGSYQETQYF
14 TRBJ1-2 NA TRBD1 TRBV7-8 TGTGCCAGCAGCCACCCGGGACAGGACTATGGCTACACCTTC CASSHPGQDYGYTF
12 TRBJ1-1 NA NA TRBV18 TGTGCCAGCTCACCAGCCTACACTGAAGCTTTCTTT CASSPAYTEAFF
15 TRBJ2-3 few NA TRBV15 TGTGCCACCAGCAGTACCTTCTGGGCGACAGATACGCAGTATTTT CATSSTFWATDTQYF
13 TRBJ1-1 NA NA TRBV2 TGTGCCAGCATCCCGGGCATGAACACTGAAGCTTTCTTT CASIPGMNTEAFF
13 TRBJ2-7 NA NA TRBV6-5 TGTGCCAGCAGTTACACTCCAAACTACGAGCAGTACTTC CASSYTPNYEQYF
14 TRBJ1-6 NA NA TRBV30 TGTGCCTGGAGGGGGAGCTCCTATAATTCACCCCTCCACTTT CAWRGSSYNSPLHF
15 TRBJ1-5 NA NA TRBV19 TGTGCCAGTAGTATAGCCCCACCGGGAAATAGGCCCCAGCATTTT CASSIAPPGNRPQHF
15 TRBJ1-2 NA NA TRBV11-3 TGTGCCAGCAGCTTATTTCAGGGGAGGTTAGGTGGCTACACCTTC CASSLFQGRLGGYTF
19 TRBJ1-5 NA TRBD1 TRBV28 TGTGCCAGCAGTCCCCTAAGGTTAGGACAGGGTTATAGCAATCAGCCCCAGCATTTT CASSPLRLGQGYSNQPQHF
15 TRBJ2-3 NA NA TRBV6-4 TGTGCCAGCAGTGACTCCGGAGCCCTCACAGATACGCAGTATTTT CASSDSGALTDTQYF
14 TRBJ2-5 NA NA TRBV4-3 TGCGCCAGCAGCCAACACAGGGAACGAGAGACCCAGTACTTC CASSQHRERETQYF
15 TRBJ2-1 few TRBD2 TRBV7-7 TGTGCCAGCAGCCCACGGAGCGGGGGTTTGAATGAGCAGTTCTTC CASSPRSGGLNEQFF
15 TRBJ2-7 NA TRBD2 TRBV27 TGTGCCAGCAGTGTATTAGCGGGGGGATCCTACGAGCAGTACTTC CASSVLAGGSYEQYF
13 TRBJ1-4 NA NA TRBV7-2 TGTGCCAGCAGCCCCCCTTACAGGGAAGGGCTGTTTTTT CASSPPYREGLFF
13 TRBJ1-5 NA NA TRBV28 TGTGCCAGCAGCCTAACCGGGGACTCCACCCAGCATTTT CASSLTGDSTQHF
13 TRBJ2-7 NA TRBD1 TRBV2 TGTGCCAGCAGCCAGGGGGCTATCTACGAGCAGTACTTC CASSQGAIYEQYF
15 TRBJ1-3 NA NA TRBV6-5 TGTGCCAGCAGAACTGCGGGTATTTCTGGAAACACCATATATTTT CASRTAGISGNTIYF
16 TRBJ2-1 NA NA TRBV7-6 TGTGCCAGCAGCTTAAAGGTTAGGGTCGGGATGGGTGAGCAGTTCTTC CASSLKVRVGMGEQFF
16 TRBJ2-2 NA NA TRBV5-4 TGTGCCAGCAGCAGGAGGGACTGGACGAACACCGGGGAGCTGTTTTTT CASSRRDWTNTGELFF
14 TRBJ1-1 NA NA TRBV19 TGTGCCTCAATTGGACCAGGGCTGAACACTGAAGCTTTCTTT CASIGPGLNTEAFF
16 TRBJ2-1 NA TRBD1 TRBV7-2 TGTGCCAGCAGCTGGACAGGGTCAAATACCTACAATGAGCAGTTCTTC CASSWTGSNTYNEQFF
14 TRBJ2-3 once NA TRBV18 TGTGCCAGCTCACCACCATCCAACCCAGATACGCAGTATTTT CASSPPSNPDTQYF
14 TRBJ1-5 NA NA TRBV28 TGTGCCAGTTGTTTGGCCTTAAGCAATCAGCCCCAGCATTTT CASCLALSNQPQHF